This record covers a single TCR beta chain. Its antigen remains unknown. Adult Caucasians living in Nashville, Tennessee made up all of the donors. The authors divided CD4+ cells into CD45RA+ naive and CD45RA-negative memory subsets. TCRdb's table, derived via immunoSEQ multiplex PCR, lists solely in-frame clones and lacks some. The sample includes under 1,900,000 clones, approximately 98.5% seen only once; the top ten take under 0.45%. This CDR3 is 16 amino acids long. V lost 4 bases to trimming and J lost 1 base; unmatched junction nucleotides: 5. Germline loops: CDR1 SGHRS, CDR2 YFSETQ. The data were taken from a study of shared clonotypes between healthy human individuals. General study results and limits: Generally, naive subsets (rather than memory subsets) showed larger estimated richness.

The chain joins TRBV5-1 to TRBJ2-2; 9 nucleotides match TRBD2. The sequenced material came from naive CD4+ T cells sorted from blood. Subset reported: CD45RA+ positively selected. The clonotype was recovered from a man aged 25-45 years in good health. The CDR3, as DNA: TGCGCCAGCAGCCCGCTGACTAGCGGGAACACCGGGGAGCTGTTTTTT. This gives the protein CASSPLTSGNTGELFF. Using reference TRBV5-1 and TRBJ2-2 for the parts outside the CDR3, the full variable domain is KAGVTQTPRYLIKTRGQQVTLSCSPISGHRSVSWYQQTPGQGLQFLFEYFSETQRNKGNFPGRFSGRQFSNSRSEMNVSTLELGDSALYLCASSPLTSGNTGELFFGEGSRLTVL.